The TCR beta chain described here comes from a study of T cell changes during pregnancy in multiple sclerosis. Using immunoSEQ multiplex PCR, the repertoire was profiled, and TCRdb retains in-frame clones only, with some absent. The table lists around 69,000 clones, approximately 91% of them singletons. The sample holds many counts of this clone. CDR1 SGDLS and CDR2 YYNGEE come from the germline V gene. This CDR3 contains 14 residues. V was pared by 4 bases and J by 4 bases, with 7 bases of the junction left unmatched. The sequence derives from a female donor with multiple sclerosis, enrolled in a pregnancy study. The sequencing here drew on peripheral blood, taken in the third trimester of pregnancy. This chain connects TRBV9 to TRBJ1-2; 7 nucleotides match TRBD1. In DNA, the CDR3 is TGTGCCAGCAGCCCGCAACAGGGGCGCTATGGCTACACCTTC. Translation gives CASSPQQGRYGYTF.